This TCR beta chain was found in a study of blood T cells in healthy people across ages. This clonotype was seen a few times. V was clipped by 2 bases and J by 2 bases, with 9 bases between them. CDR3 length equals 13 residues. Germline CDR1 reads SQVTM; CDR2 reads ANQGSEA. Combining a sample-barcoded 5' primer with a J-beta primer mix, a second PCR ran for 7 to 11 cycles. One entry per CDR3 protein, called by TCRdb with MiXCR from the 5' RACE reads. The sample carries about 1.5 million distinct CDR3 sequences, less than 45% recorded once. The chain has TRBV29-1 and TRBJ1-1; D gene ambiguous. Source material: blood. The TCR was taken from a woman under 30 in good health. The CDR3 loop reads CSVERGSNTEAFF. The CDR3 coding sequence is TGCAGCGTTGAAAGAGGGTCTAACACTGAAGCTTTCTTT. Using reference TRBV29-1 and TRBJ1-1 for the parts outside the CDR3, the full variable domain is SAVISQKPSRDICQRGTSLTIQCQVDSQVTMMFWYRQQPGQSLTLIATANQGSEATYESGFVIDKFPISRPNLTFSTLTVSNMSPEDSSIYLCSVERGSNTEAFFGQGTRLTVV.